This T cell receptor beta chain originates from a study of blood T cell repertoires in COVID-19. Across the whole study: The United States, Italy and Spain supplied acute and convalescent COVID-19 samples.

The CDR3 spans 15 residues. Looked up from germline, CDR1 is SGHTA and CDR2 is FQGNSA. V was clipped by 1 base and J by 1 base, with 7 bases between them. Data came from immunoSEQ multiplex PCR; TCRdb stores just in-frame clones and leaves some out. The sample yields some 350,000 clones, 70% to 90% seen once. The sequenced sample consisted of PBMCs or T cells enriched from blood (not recorded which). This clonotype originated in a woman under 40 who had recovered from COVID-19. The rearrangement joins TRBV7-2 to TRBJ2-2; D not certain. The CDR3 DNA reads as TGTGCCAGCAGCTTAGACGCCAGGAACACCGGGGAGCTGTTTTTT. This gives the protein CASSLDARNTGELFF.